This passage covers 8 T cell receptor beta chains from one sample sequenced in a study of vaccination and CD4 T cells after COVID-19. Regarding treatment: roughly 10-day PBMC culture with coronavirus spike peptide pools or control peptides (ViraFEST assay). Sequencing of cultured CD4+ T cell DNA used the Oncomine TCR Beta short-read assay. TCRdb re-analysed the PCR reads in MiXCR, keeping a single row per CDR3 protein. Of around 12,000 distinct CDR3 sequences listed, around 40% are singletons. No antigens are known for them. The material sequenced was CD4+ T cells from blood, cultured in vitro, taken after SARS-CoV-2 vaccination. The receptors originated from a human donor who had recovered from COVID-19.

The chain uses TRBV4-2 and TRBJ2-7, with a possible D match to TRBD2 (5 bases). Germline assignment: CDR1 LGHNA and CDR2 YNFKEQ. This CDR3 spans 16 amino acids. V lost 1 base and J 3 bases, leaving 16 bases between the germline ends. The CDR3 DNA reads TGTGCCAGCAGCCAAGTTCCAGCGGAACCCCACTACGAGCAGTACTTC. Protein product: CASSQVPAEPHYEQYF.

The chain joins TRBV18 to TRBJ1-1, with D tentatively TRBD1 (5 bases). The V gene lost 3 bases and the J gene lost 0 bases, with 23 bases spanning the gap. CDR3 length equals 19 residues. CDR1 and CDR2 (germline): KGHSH, LQKENI. CDR3 amino acids: CASSPIRPDGQGVNTEAFF. The CDR3 DNA is TGTGCCAGCTCACCGATTCGCCCCGATGGGCAGGGCGTGAACACTGAAGCTTTCTTT.

The chain carries TRBV9 and TRBJ1-2; tentative D call: TRBD1 (5 bases). This CDR3 comprises 15 residues. Trimming removed 0 bases from V and 3 bases from J, with 12 bases in between. Germline CDR1 is SGDLS and CDR2 is YYNGEE. The CDR3 bases are TGTGCCAGCAGCGTAGGGGGAGGGGAGTACTATGGCTACACCTTC. Amino acid sequence: CASSVGGGEYYGYTF.

The rearrangement uses TRBV29-1 and TRBJ2-1; 11 positions match TRBD2. Trimming removed 5 bases from V and 0 bases from J; junction bases left unmatched: 6. The CDR3 length is 16 residues. Per the germline V gene, CDR1 is SQVTM and CDR2 is ANQGSEA. This CDR3 is CSVRTSGRSSYNEQFF. In DNA, the CDR3 is TGCAGCGTTCGGACTAGCGGGCGAAGCTCCTACAATGAGCAGTTCTTC.

V and J are TRBV6-1 and TRBJ2-1; 7 positions match TRBD2. This CDR3 spans 14 amino acids. Trimming removed 4 bases from V and 7 bases from J; junction bases left unmatched: 7. Germline CDR1 MNHNS, CDR2 SASEGT. CDR3 bases: TGTGCCAGCAGTGGCGGACTAGTCCGGAATGAGCAGTTCTTC. It encodes CASSGGLVRNEQFF.

In its sample, this clonotype ranks as medium-sized (0.01 to 0.1%). The chain joins TRBV27 to TRBJ1-5; no clear D gene. Trimming took off 6 bases at V and 7 bases at J, with 13 bases between the two ends. This CDR3 region has 13 residues. Germline CDR1 reads MNHEY; CDR2 reads SMNVEV (reference sequence). The CDR3 DNA reads TGTGCCAGCAGCCACGGTGGCGGGCAGCCCCAGCATTTT. This encodes CASSHGGGQPQHF.

The chain combines TRBV20-1 with TRBJ2-1; 9 nucleotides match TRBD2. Germline V gene data show CDR1 as DFQATT and CDR2 as SNEGSKA (reference sequence). Trimming removed 6 bases from V and 2 bases from J; junction bases left unmatched: 5. The CDR3 contains 14 residues. The CDR3 region has the DNA TGCAGTGCGCTACTAGCGGGCACCTACAATGAGCAGTTCTTC. It yields the protein CSALLAGTYNEQFF.

The chain is built from TRBV18 and TRBJ2-5; D uncertain. CDR1 is KGHSH, CDR2 LQKENI, per germline. The length of the CDR3 is 15 residues. The V end lost 6 bases, the J end lost 5 bases, and 19 bases lay between the germline ends. The CDR3 loop reads CASSPTDPIRETQYF. The CDR3 bases are TGTGCCAGCTCGCCTACTGACCCTATTCGGGAGACCCAGTACTTC.